A single sample gave rise to the 7 T cell receptor beta chains below, sequenced in a study of T-cell memory formation after mild COVID-19 (dated by TCRdb to about 2021). Preparation of the library involved 5' RACE. Instrument used: Illumina NovaSeq 6000. TCRdb reran the public reads through fastp at Q25 and MiXCR, keeping productive beta chains. Every entry covers one CDR3 protein and lists the most common genes and DNA from its rows. Present in this sample are 35,000 to 50,000 distinct CDR3 sequences, 7.5% to 10% of which were seen just once. The ten largest clones represent about 12% of the sample. Source material: PBMCs or a T cell subset sorted from them (not recorded which). Receptors were obtained from an adult woman who had mild COVID-19 (a few samples of this study predate the infection). The sample titles of this study are shuffled in the database, so cell type and time point are left out; the donor was told from shared clones.

The chain links TRBV20-1 to TRBJ1-5; no clear D gene. Germline lookup yields CDR1 DFQATT and CDR2 SNEGSKA (reference sequence). This CDR3 spans 13 amino acids. Trimming removed 6 bases from V and 4 bases from J, with 13 bases in between. This chain's CDR3 is CSAITALNQPQHF. The CDR3 DNA follows: TGCAGTGCCATTACCGCCTTGAATCAGCCCCAGCATTTT.

Only a few counts were recorded for this clonotype. This rearrangement joins TRBV6-2 or TRBV6-3 to TRBJ2-5; no definite D call. Looked up from germline, CDR1 is MNHEY and CDR2 is SVGEGT. V was clipped by 5 bases and J by 7 bases, with 11 bases between them. There are 12 residues in the CDR3. The CDR3, as DNA: TGTGCCAGCAGTCACGACTTGGGGACCCAGTACTTC. As protein: CASSHDLGTQYF.

This clonotype was found a few times. The chain uses TRBV2 and TRBJ1-1, with 12 bases identical to TRBD1. CDR3 length equals 15 residues. J was trimmed by 5 bases and V by 8 bases; bases with no gene match: 9. The germline gives CDR1 SNHLY, CDR2 FYNNEI. In DNA form, the CDR3 reads TGTGCCAGCGGTCTCGGGACAGGGGGCGTAACTGAAGCTTTCTTT. Amino acid sequence: CASGLGTGGVTEAFF.

The genes are TRBV6-6 and TRBJ1-2; TRBD1 matches at 8 bases. The ends lost 5 bases at V and 8 bases at J; junction bases unmatched: 10. From germline, CDR1 is MNHNY and CDR2 SVGAGI (reference sequence). The CDR3 spans 14 residues. The CDR3: CASSLRTGMGGYTF. CDR3 nucleotide sequence: TGTGCCAGCAGTCTGCGGACAGGGATGGGCGGCTACACCTTC.

This clonotype was counted many times. The chain recombines TRBV6-2 or TRBV6-3 with TRBJ2-5, with D perhaps assigned TRBD1 or TRBD2 (5 bases each). The germline V gene encodes CDR1 MNHEY and CDR2 SVGEGT. CDR3 length: 14 amino acids. V was clipped by 5 bases and J by 5 bases, with 15 bases between them. CDR3 region: CASSPGLAGETQYF. CDR3 sequence (DNA): TGTGCCAGCAGTCCTGGACTGGCAGGGGAGACCCAGTACTTC.

In this sample, this clonotype turned up many times. V is TRBV5-1 and J is TRBJ1-5, with D tentatively TRBD1 (6 bases). Trimming stripped 4 bases from V and 7 bases from J, with 18 bases between. The CDR3 spans 15 residues. The germline V gene has CDR1 SGHRS and CDR2 YFSETQ. The DNA of the CDR3 is TGCGCCAGCAGCCCCGATGGGACAATCGGACAGCCCCAGCATTTT. This encodes CASSPDGTIGQPQHF.

The V call is TRBV1, the J call TRBJ2-3; the table's D call TRBD2 went unverified against the DNA. TRBV1 is a pseudogene locus. This CDR3 comprises 16 residues. Here the CDR3 DNA reads TGCACCAGCAGCCAAGATCTTAAGGACTCCCACCATACGCAGTATTTT. Encoded protein: CTSSQDLKDSHHTQYF.